Listed below are T cell receptor beta chains from one sample, sequenced in a study of cytomegalovirus exposure and HLA in healthy donors. Using immunoSEQ multiplex PCR, the repertoire was profiled, and TCRdb retains in-frame clones only, with some absent. The repertoire holds approximately 160,000 clones, roughly 80% seen once, with roughly 2% in the top ten. Sample: PBMCs. These receptors all come from a human donor in good health. Both conserved end residues are part of each CDR3. Fields, in order: J gene, V gene, clone size, D gene, CDR3 protein, CDR3 DNA. The D gene is left open where the match is weak. Size values are once, few and many counts, or a class for expanded clones, and some rows have none.

TRBJ2-7 TRBV6-1 once - CASSRRTERGEQYF TGTGCCAGCAGTAGGAGGACAGAGAGGGGTGAGCAGTACTTC
TRBJ2-4 TRBV19 once TRBD1 CASSIRAGGAKNIQYF TGTGCCAGTAGTATACGGGCAGGGGGCGCCAAAAACATTCAGTACTTC
TRBJ2-3 TRBV5-1 - - CASSAGELSAQYF TGCGCCAGCAGTGCTGGGGAGCTATCTGCGCAGTATTTT
TRBJ2-3 TRBV6-1 - - CASSEPGFTDTQYF TGTGCCAGCAGTGAACCGGGGTTTACAGATACGCAGTATTTT
TRBJ2-1 TRBV6-4 - - CASSETGSGPYNEQFF TGTGCCAGCAGTGAAACAGGGTCCGGCCCCTACAATGAGCAGTTCTTC
TRBJ2-7 TRBV5-4 - - CASSRGSEQYF TGTGCCAGCAGCCGTGGGAGCGAGCAGTACTTC
TRBJ2-7 TRBV4-1 - TRBD1 CASSPTPGQSYEQYF TGCGCCAGCAGCCCGACACCGGGACAGTCCTACGAGCAGTACTTC
TRBJ2-7 TRBV2 - - CASSLRVYEQYF TGTGCCAGCAGTTTGCGGGTTTACGAGCAGTACTTC
TRBJ2-3 TRBV6-4 - - CASSEVRRSSTDTQYF TGTGCCAGCAGTGAAGTTAGGCGGTCTAGCACAGATACGCAGTATTTT
TRBJ2-1 TRBV9 - - CASSGGVTYNEQFF TGTGCCAGCAGCGGGGGGGTAACCTACAATGAGCAGTTCTTC
TRBJ1-2 TRBV4-3 few - CASSGRGVADYTF TGCGCCAGCAGCGGTCGTGGAGTGGCAGACTACACCTTC
TRBJ1-1 TRBV7-2 - - CASSPRTEMNTEAFF TGTGCCAGCAGCCCCAGGACAGAGATGAACACTGAAGCTTTCTTT
TRBJ1-5 TRBV4-1 - - CASSQDPTDIHQPQHF TGCGCCAGCAGCCAAGATCCTACTGACATCCACCAGCCCCAGCATTTT
TRBJ2-2 TRBV21-1 - - CASSKMTGQGSTGELFF TGTGCCAGCAGCAAAATGACTGGACAGGGGAGCACCGGGGAGCTGTTTTTT
TRBJ2-7 TRBV25-1 once TRBD1 CASSGRGIGYEQYF TGTGCCAGCAGTGGCAGGGGGATCGGCTACGAGCAGTACTTC
TRBJ1-2 TRBV5-4 - - CASNLAGGNYGYTF TGTGCCAGTAATTTGGCAGGAGGGAATTATGGCTACACCTTC
TRBJ1-1 TRBV6-5 - - CASSYRGNAEAFF TGTGCCAGCAGTTACAGGGGTAACGCTGAAGCTTTCTTT
TRBJ2-3 TRBV9 - TRBD2 CASSGGTSGGVGDTQYF TGTGCCAGCAGCGGCGGGACTAGCGGGGGTGTAGGAGATACGCAGTATTTT
TRBJ1-6 TRBV7-8 - TRBD1 CASSFGTVNSPLHF TGTGCCAGCAGCTTCGGGACAGTTAATTCACCCCTCCACTTT
TRBJ1-2 TRBV18 - - CASSAQGIGYGYTF TGTGCCAGCTCAGCGCAGGGGATCGGCTATGGCTACACCTTC
TRBJ2-7 TRBV18 few TRBD1 CASSPTGEVEQYF TGTGCCAGCTCGCCGACAGGGGAAGTCGAGCAGTACTTC